These T cell receptor beta chains were read from a single sample in a study of cytomegalovirus exposure and HLA in healthy donors. Produced via immunoSEQ multiplex PCR; TCRdb's table is partial and in-frame only. The sample yields under 200,000 clones, 82% seen once. What was sequenced was PBMCs. The receptor source for this set is a woman aged 18-35 years in good health and CMV-seronegative. Each CDR3 is given without its conserved first and last residue. D genes are given only for firm matches. The size entry is marked missing in some rows and otherwise reads once, few, many or a size class.

j_call,clone_size,v_call,d_call,cdr3_aa
TRBJ2-1,-,TRBV7-8,-,ASSSTGDSYNEQF
TRBJ1-1,-,TRBV29-1,-,SVRGGNTEAF
TRBJ2-7,-,TRBV18,-,ASSPAGNEQY
TRBJ1-1,-,TRBV28,-,ASSPGEYTEAF
TRBJ2-7,-,TRBV5-1,TRBD2,ASSLSSGKALYEQY
TRBJ2-3,-,TRBV19,-,ASSADVGLGDTQY
TRBJ2-2,-,TRBV28,TRBD1,ASSFLRTGTTGELF
TRBJ2-1,-,TRBV7-3,TRBD2,ASSTQGLARYNEQF
TRBJ2-2,-,TRBV5-4,TRBD1,ASSRTGTANTGELF
TRBJ1-5,once,TRBV28,-,ASSLFGGGNQPQH
TRBJ2-1,-,TRBV7-3,TRBD2,ASSLGTSGVNEQF
TRBJ2-7,-,TRBV27,TRBD1,ASSGQGLGTGGVYEQY
TRBJ2-4,-,TRBV6-1,-,ASSEDLAAPQNIQY
TRBJ2-7,-,TRBV29-1,TRBD1,SVARGQPVSYEQY
TRBJ1-5,-,TRBV19,-,ASSLDRRSNQPQH
TRBJ2-1,-,TRBV4-1,TRBD2,ASRPGGSDEQF
TRBJ1-1,-,TRBV7-2,TRBD1,ASRYGQGPEAF
TRBJ2-2,-,TRBV21-1,-,ASSKGDSGSGELF
TRBJ2-7,once,TRBV6-1,TRBD1,ASTGTGGYEQY
TRBJ1-2,-,TRBV7-9,-,ASTSGLGGHYGYT
TRBJ1-1,-,TRBV5-1,-,ASSPREGTNTEAF
TRBJ2-2,-,TRBV5-1,-,ASSLGSSANTRELF
TRBJ1-2,-,TRBV7-9,-,ASNFVPTHYGYT
TRBJ2-3,-,TRBV19,-,ASSIGTSRYSDTQY
TRBJ2-1,-,TRBV19,TRBD2,ASSMTSGRAYNEQF
TRBJ1-1,-,TRBV18,TRBD1,ASSPRTGEAF
TRBJ2-2,-,TRBV29-1,TRBD2,SVVPGGNGELF
TRBJ1-1,-,TRBV5-1,-,ASTGNTEAF
TRBJ1-2,-,TRBV18,TRBD1,ASSTFVGQGNYGYT
TRBJ2-1,-,TRBV5-1,-,ASRTSGSAEGPYNEQF
TRBJ2-2,-,TRBV18,-,ASSPPSRSRTGELF
TRBJ2-2,once,TRBV19,-,ASSRSPGELF
TRBJ2-7,few,TRBV28,-,ASRSPGTASYEQY
TRBJ2-3,-,TRBV15,-,ATSREAGSTDTQY
TRBJ2-6,-,TRBV9,-,ASSPRSGANVLT
TRBJ2-1,few,TRBV7-2,-,ASSRRDRVDNEQF
TRBJ2-1,-,TRBV27,TRBD2,ASSFGLAGSSYNEQF
TRBJ2-1,-,TRBV6-5,-,ASTAFLGNEQF
TRBJ1-4,-,TRBV2,-,ASSTGEKLF
TRBJ2-2,-,TRBV6-6,-,ASRPRTGGDTGELF
TRBJ2-3,-,TRBV11-3,TRBD2,ASSLGTSGGAVTDTQY
TRBJ2-7,-,TRBV6-1,-,ASRQGGMNEQY
TRBJ2-1,once,TRBV2,-,ASSDRRGPGLNEQF
TRBJ2-7,-,TRBV7-9,TRBD1,ASSDAGTGPYEQY
TRBJ2-3,-,TRBV30,-,AWSGLAEYTDTQY
TRBJ2-3,-,TRBV5-1,TRBD2,ASSPRLSGGTDTQY
TRBJ2-5,-,TRBV7-6,TRBD1,ASSPRDRASKTQY
TRBJ2-1,once,TRBV30,-,AWSRGNEQF
TRBJ2-5,once,TRBV7-7,TRBD2,ASSLSGLAGETQY
TRBJ1-6,-,TRBV7-6,-,ASSLAQSPAGSLH
TRBJ1-2,-,TRBV7-9,-,ASSSRTFNYGYT
TRBJ1-1,-,TRBV18,-,ASSPGAGDRAF
TRBJ1-1,-,TRBV5-4,-,ASRASQGWDTEAF
TRBJ1-2,few,TRBV5-1,TRBD1,ASSSRTGGFNGYT
TRBJ2-2,once,TRBV5-1,TRBD2,ASSAGENTGELF
TRBJ2-7,-,TRBV13,TRBD1,ASSSLLTGPPYEQY
TRBJ1-4,-,TRBV18,TRBD1,ASSPGTGNEKLF
TRBJ2-7,-,TRBV28,-,ASSPILVGSYEQY
TRBJ1-2,-,TRBV6-5,-,ASTTGEGRNYGYT
TRBJ2-5,once,TRBV7-8,TRBD1,ASSPRDRGLETQY